This T cell receptor (beta chain) derives from a study of shared clonotypes between healthy human individuals. Comment on this clone: Its antigen is unknown.

The CDR3 totals 13 residues. V was pared by 1 base and J by 4 bases, with 7 bases between. Germline V gene sequence: CDR1 SGHTA, CDR2 FQGNSA. Study results and limitations: Shared clonotypes across all four donors exceeded non-shared ones in generation probability.

Sequencing was performed with immunoSEQ multiplex PCR; in TCRdb, only in-frame clones are kept and a portion is missing. The sample holds millions of clones, just over 90% seen once. The rearrangement links TRBV7-2 to TRBJ2-5; D not certain. The sequence came from a man aged 18 to 30 in good health. The sample was naive CD4+ T cells sorted from blood. This sample's subset: CD45RA+ positively selected. The CDR3 sequence is CASSLGMTETQYF. The CDR3 DNA follows: TGTGCCAGCAGCTTAGGAATGACAGAGACCCAGTACTTC.